Listed here is a single T cell receptor beta chain. Antigen specificity is unknown. It may be a read error: a sequence one base away is much more abundant. There are 15 residues in the CDR3. Trimming took 0 bases from V and 2 from J, leaving 10 bases between them. Germline values: CDR1 ENHRY, CDR2 SYGVKD. The data are from a study of Graves' ophthalmopathy and Graves' hyperthyroidism. Overall study findings and caveats: Ophthalmopathy progression cases were predicted by the model with approximately 71% sensitivity and around 72% specificity.

Amplification targeted the TCR beta CDR3 regions, with RNA transcripts as the source material. The authors performed first-round RT-PCR with HTBI primers and then a second-round multiplex PCR. Each CDR3 protein is one row after TCRdb ran MiXCR on the multiplex PCR reads. This table has approximately 700,000 distinct CDR3 sequences, 40% appearing once. Sequencing used peripheral blood. This clonotype originated in an adult man with Graves' ophthalmopathy. V is TRBV10-3 and J is TRBJ1-2, with D maybe TRBD1 (5 bases). CDR3 sequence reads: CAISESRTLNYGYTF. The CDR3 DNA reads as TGTGCCATCAGTGAGTCTCGGACACTCAACTATGGCTACACCTTC.